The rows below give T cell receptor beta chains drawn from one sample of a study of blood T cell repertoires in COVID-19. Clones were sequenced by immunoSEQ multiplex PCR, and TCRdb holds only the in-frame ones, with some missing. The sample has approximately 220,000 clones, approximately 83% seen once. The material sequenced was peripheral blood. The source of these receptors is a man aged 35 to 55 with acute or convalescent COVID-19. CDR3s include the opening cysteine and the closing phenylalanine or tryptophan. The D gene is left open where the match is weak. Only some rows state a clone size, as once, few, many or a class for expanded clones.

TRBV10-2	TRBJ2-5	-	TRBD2	TGCGCCAGCAGTTTTAACGGGAGGGAGGAGACCCAGTACTTC	CASSFNGREETQYF
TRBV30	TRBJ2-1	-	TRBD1	TGTGCGGCCGTCAGTATTACAGGGGCCGGGGTTGAGCAGTTCTTC	CAAVSITGAGVEQFF
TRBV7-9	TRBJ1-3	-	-	TGTGCCAGCAGCCTATATACTGGAAACACCATATATTTT	CASSLYTGNTIYF
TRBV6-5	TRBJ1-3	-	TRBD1	TGTGCCAGCAGTTACCCGACAGGGGTAGGTGGAAACACCATATATTTT	CASSYPTGVGGNTIYF
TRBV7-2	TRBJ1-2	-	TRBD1	TGTGCCAGCAGCCTGGGACAGCAAACGTATGGCTACACCTTC	CASSLGQQTYGYTF
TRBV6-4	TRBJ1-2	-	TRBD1	TGTGCCAGCAGTCGGACAGGGGAGTCGGGCTACACCTTC	CASSRTGESGYTF
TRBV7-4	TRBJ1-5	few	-	TGTGCCAGCAGCTTAGGGGTCCGGGTTCGTCAGCCCCAGCATTTT	CASSLGVRVRQPQHF
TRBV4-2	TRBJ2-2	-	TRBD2	TGTGCCAGCAGCCCTATTGCCAGCGGGAGTTTAGCCGGGGAGCTGTTTTTT	CASSPIASGSLAGELFF
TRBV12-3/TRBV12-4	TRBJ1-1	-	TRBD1	TGTGCCAGCAGTTTCAGGGGGCAATTTGAAGCTTTCTTT	CASSFRGQFEAFF
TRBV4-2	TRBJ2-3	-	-	TGTGCCAGCAGCCAGGCTAGCACAGATACGCAGTATTTT	CASSQASTDTQYF
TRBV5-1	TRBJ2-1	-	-	TGCGCCAGCAGCTTACAGGGTAGCTCCTACAATGAGCAGTTCTTC	CASSLQGSSYNEQFF
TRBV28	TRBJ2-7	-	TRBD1	TGTGCCAGCAAGGGACAGGCAAACTGGGAGCAGTACTTC	CASKGQANWEQYF
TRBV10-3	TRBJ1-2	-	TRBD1	TGTGCCATCAGCGATCCGGGACAGGCATATGGCTACACCTTC	CAISDPGQAYGYTF
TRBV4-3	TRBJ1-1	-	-	TGCGCCAGCAGCCCGACTATGAACACTGAAGCTTTCTTT	CASSPTMNTEAFF
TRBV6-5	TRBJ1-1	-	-	TGTGCCAGCAAGTGGGGGGGGGACACTGAAGCTTTCTTT	CASKWGGDTEAFF
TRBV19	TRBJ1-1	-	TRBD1	TGTGCCAGTAGTGTCGGACAGGGCCTGGAAGCTTTCTTT	CASSVGQGLEAFF
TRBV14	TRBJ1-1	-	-	TGTGCCAGCAGCCAAGACTCGACAAGCCCTGAAGCTTTCTTT	CASSQDSTSPEAFF
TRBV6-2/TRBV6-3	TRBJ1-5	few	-	TGTGCCAGCAGTACCCGGGACATGGGATTCGGTCAGCCCCAGCATTTT	CASSTRDMGFGQPQHF
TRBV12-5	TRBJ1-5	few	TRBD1	TGTGCCAGTGGACGGGACAGGAACTATACAAATCAGCCCCAGCATTTT	CASGRDRNYTNQPQHF
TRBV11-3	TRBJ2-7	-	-	TGTGCCAGCAGTCCGGGTCCGACCTACGAGCAGTACTTC	CASSPGPTYEQYF